The source of this TCR gamma chain is a study of intestinal T cells in coeliac disease. Study-wide results and limits: Multiple copies of a CDR3 amino acid sequence may be PCR duplicates. Reported leave-one-out accuracy of TRD kmer clustering was roughly 90%.

CDR3 size: 12 residues. The junction had 4 bases not matched to a gene; V was cut back by 2 bases and J by 6 bases. Germline V lookup: CDR1 VENAVY, CDR2 YDSYNSRV. For each case, the template was genomic DNA from ten approximately 5-µm formalin-fixed paraffin-embedded scrolls. Duodenal biopsies that were formalin-fixed, paraffin-embedded, fully anonymised and surplus to diagnostic needs were used. TRG repertoires were amplified with LymphoTrack primers from approximately 200 ng of biopsy DNA. TCRdb reran clone calling via CATT on the multiplex PCR reads. This sample yields under 450 gamma-chain clones, of which roughly 54% are seen a single time; approximately 40% belongs to the top ten. A remark on this clone: Its target is not known.

J is TRGJ1 or TRGJ2 and V is TRGV8. This sequence was found in a human donor who served as a control with a normal duodenal biopsy, not a healthy volunteer. The sample consisted of a duodenal biopsy. CDR3 amino acids: CATWDKVYKKLF. For the CDR3, the DNA is TGTGCCACCTGGGATAAGGTTTATAAGAAACTCTTT.